Listed below are T cell receptor beta chains from one sample, sequenced in a study of follicular helper T cells after annual influenza vaccination. Measured with immunoSEQ multiplex PCR; TCRdb has only the in-frame clones, and not every one. The sample has approximately 30,000 clones, approximately 81% seen once; the top ten hold about 1.2%. Sequenced material: CXCR5+ CD38- circulating T follicular helper cells from blood, taken on the day of influenza vaccination. These receptors came from an adult who received the influenza vaccine. Each CDR3 is given with its conserved first and last residue. The order of the fields is clone size, CDR3 length, J gene, D gene, V gene, CDR3 protein, CDR3 DNA. The D gene is left open where the match is weak. Only part of the rows carry a size: once, few, many, or a class if the clone is expanded.

abundance: few
len: 12
j_gene: TRBJ2-5
d_gene: TRBD2
v_gene: TRBV6-6
CDR3aa: CASSGLAETQYF
CDR3nt: TGTGCCAGCAGTGGACTAGCGGAGACCCAGTACTTC

abundance: .
len: 16
j_gene: TRBJ2-2
d_gene: TRBD2
v_gene: TRBV7-7
CDR3aa: CASSPQSGGKTGELFF
CDR3nt: TGTGCTAGCAGCCCACAGAGCGGGGGTAAAACCGGGGAGCTGTTTTTT

abundance: .
len: 14
j_gene: TRBJ1-6
d_gene: .
v_gene: TRBV4-1
CDR3aa: CASRPTGPGFTLHF
CDR3nt: TGCGCCAGCAGACCGACTGGTCCGGGGTTCACCCTCCACTTT

abundance: .
len: 16
j_gene: TRBJ2-3
d_gene: .
v_gene: TRBV5-1
CDR3aa: CASSLGDSARSDTQYF
CDR3nt: TGCGCCAGCAGCTTGGGAGACTCCGCTCGTTCAGATACGCAGTATTTT

abundance: .
len: 14
j_gene: TRBJ2-3
d_gene: .
v_gene: TRBV11-2
CDR3aa: CASSLGGSADTQYF
CDR3nt: TGTGCCAGCAGCTTAGGAGGGAGTGCAGATACGCAGTATTTT

abundance: .
len: 17
j_gene: TRBJ1-3
d_gene: .
v_gene: TRBV15
CDR3aa: CATSRDVERGLRNTIYF
CDR3nt: TGTGCCACCAGCAGAGATGTGGAGAGGGGGTTACGAAACACCATATATTTT

abundance: few
len: 16
j_gene: TRBJ2-4
d_gene: TRBD1
v_gene: TRBV28
CDR3aa: CASSQTAGTGVFIQYF
CDR3nt: TGTGCCAGCAGTCAAACCGCCGGGACAGGGGTGTTCATTCAGTACTTC

abundance: few
len: 13
j_gene: TRBJ1-2
d_gene: TRBD1
v_gene: TRBV2
CDR3aa: CASRVQGANGYTF
CDR3nt: TGTGCCAGCAGAGTACAGGGGGCTAACGGCTACACCTTC

abundance: .
len: 14
j_gene: TRBJ2-7
d_gene: .
v_gene: TRBV1
CDR3aa: CTSSQDFLDYEQYF
CDR3nt: TGCACCAGCAGCCAAGATTTCCTAGATTACGAGCAGTACTTC

abundance: .
len: 15
j_gene: TRBJ1-5
d_gene: .
v_gene: TRBV28
CDR3aa: CASAQAKGAGQPQHF
CDR3nt: TGTGCCAGCGCCCAGGCGAAGGGCGCGGGACAGCCCCAGCATTTT

abundance: few
len: 15
j_gene: TRBJ2-5
d_gene: TRBD1
v_gene: TRBV5-6
CDR3aa: CASSLDPQGARTQYF
CDR3nt: TGTGCCAGCAGCTTGGATCCCCAGGGGGCGAGGACCCAGTACTTC

abundance: .
len: 16
j_gene: TRBJ2-7
d_gene: TRBD1
v_gene: TRBV11-2
CDR3aa: CASSALTGGKIYEQYF
CDR3nt: TGTGCCAGCAGCGCTTTGACAGGGGGAAAAATCTACGAGCAGTACTTC

abundance: .
len: 16
j_gene: TRBJ2-1
d_gene: TRBD2
v_gene: TRBV11-2
CDR3aa: CASSLAGLAGSNEQFF
CDR3nt: TGTGCCAGCAGCTTAGCGGGACTAGCGGGATCCAATGAGCAGTTCTTC

abundance: .
len: 14
j_gene: TRBJ1-6
d_gene: .
v_gene: TRBV27
CDR3aa: CASSAGMSNSPLHF
CDR3nt: TGTGCCAGCAGTGCAGGGATGAGTAATTCACCCCTCCACTTT

abundance: once
len: 12
j_gene: TRBJ1-5
d_gene: .
v_gene: TRBV27
CDR3aa: CASGEGDQPQHF
CDR3nt: TGTGCCAGCGGGGAGGGTGATCAGCCCCAGCATTTT

abundance: few
len: 15
j_gene: TRBJ2-1
d_gene: .
v_gene: TRBV11-1
CDR3aa: CASSASSGSYNEQFF
CDR3nt: TGTGCCAGCAGCGCCTCCAGTGGCTCCTACAATGAGCAGTTCTTC

abundance: .
len: 15
j_gene: TRBJ1-5
d_gene: TRBD1
v_gene: TRBV12-5
CDR3aa: CASGVGQGDNQPQHF
CDR3nt: TGTGCTAGTGGTGTGGGACAGGGTGACAATCAGCCCCAGCATTTT

abundance: .
len: 16
j_gene: TRBJ2-2
d_gene: TRBD1
v_gene: TRBV5-5
CDR3aa: CASSFLDRVSTGELFF
CDR3nt: TGTGCCAGCAGCTTCCTGGACAGGGTGTCCACCGGGGAGCTGTTTTTT

abundance: few
len: 14
j_gene: TRBJ2-1
d_gene: TRBD1
v_gene: TRBV6-6
CDR3aa: CASSPGTGYNEQFF
CDR3nt: TGTGCCAGCAGTCCCGGGACAGGGTACAATGAGCAGTTCTTC

abundance: once
len: 14
j_gene: TRBJ2-1
d_gene: .
v_gene: TRBV6-5
CDR3aa: CASMGDFYRAEQFF
CDR3nt: TGTGCCAGCATGGGGGATTTTTACAGGGCCGAGCAGTTCTTC

abundance: .
len: 16
j_gene: TRBJ1-4
d_gene: TRBD1
v_gene: TRBV30
CDR3aa: CAWGTGASSTNEKLFF
CDR3nt: TGTGCCTGGGGGACAGGGGCTTCGTCAACTAATGAAAAACTGTTTTTT

abundance: .
len: 13
j_gene: TRBJ2-1
d_gene: .
v_gene: TRBV6-1
CDR3aa: CASSPSFDNEQFF
CDR3nt: TGTGCCAGCAGTCCTAGTTTCGACAATGAGCAGTTCTTC

abundance: .
len: 13
j_gene: TRBJ1-1
d_gene: .
v_gene: TRBV5-8
CDR3aa: CASSLEGFTEAFF
CDR3nt: TGTGCCAGCAGCTTGGAGGGGTTCACTGAAGCTTTCTTT

abundance: .
len: 16
j_gene: TRBJ1-2
d_gene: TRBD1
v_gene: TRBV5-6
CDR3aa: CASSLYRDRGDYGYTF
CDR3nt: TGTGCCAGCAGCCTCTACCGGGACAGGGGGGACTATGGCTACACCTTC

abundance: .
len: 14
j_gene: TRBJ2-3
d_gene: TRBD2
v_gene: TRBV11-2
CDR3aa: CASSFGGSTDTQYF
CDR3nt: TGTGCCAGCAGCTTTGGCGGGAGTACAGATACGCAGTATTTT

abundance: once
len: 16
j_gene: TRBJ2-1
d_gene: TRBD2
v_gene: TRBV4-1
CDR3aa: CASSQATSGSYNEQFF
CDR3nt: TGCGCCAGCAGCCAAGCGACTAGCGGGAGTTACAATGAGCAGTTCTTC

abundance: .
len: 16
j_gene: TRBJ2-2
d_gene: TRBD1
v_gene: TRBV5-1
CDR3aa: CASSLISGQDTGELFF
CDR3nt: TGCGCCAGCAGCTTAATCTCAGGACAGGACACCGGGGAGCTGTTTTTT

abundance: .
len: 13
j_gene: TRBJ2-1
d_gene: TRBD1
v_gene: TRBV11-1
CDR3aa: CASRDSGNNEQFF
CDR3nt: TGTGCCAGCCGGGACAGTGGGAACAATGAGCAGTTCTTC

abundance: .
len: 15
j_gene: TRBJ1-5
d_gene: .
v_gene: TRBV4-1
CDR3aa: CASSRQGQNNQPQHF
CDR3nt: TGCGCCAGCAGCCGCCAGGGGCAGAACAATCAGCCCCAGCATTTT

abundance: .
len: 13
j_gene: TRBJ2-5
d_gene: .
v_gene: TRBV27
CDR3aa: CASSLLEKETQYF
CDR3nt: TGTGCCAGCAGTTTATTAGAAAAAGAGACCCAGTACTTC

abundance: .
len: 15
j_gene: TRBJ2-3
d_gene: .
v_gene: TRBV7-2
CDR3aa: CASSADYLSTDTQYF
CDR3nt: TGTGCCAGCAGCGCGGACTATCTCAGCACAGATACGCAGTATTTT

abundance: .
len: 15
j_gene: TRBJ1-6
d_gene: TRBD1
v_gene: TRBV6-6
CDR3aa: CASSRGGQGSSPLHF
CDR3nt: TGTGCCAGCAGCCGGGGCGGACAGGGGTCTTCACCCCTCCACTTT